These T cell receptor beta chains were read from a single sample in a study of T cells in Graves' hyperthyroidism and ophthalmopathy. One entry per CDR3 protein results from TCRdb running MiXCR on the multiplex PCR reads. The sample lists some 760,000 distinct CDR3 sequences, about 14% seen once, with roughly 10% in the top ten. The sequenced material came from blood. The receptors shown here come from a woman younger than 35 with Graves' hyperthyroidism. The conserved cysteine and the conserved F or W are not part of the CDR3 here. For some rows the clone size is stated as once, few or many, or as a class when expanded; others skip it.

>TRBV29-1|TRBJ2-2|NA
SARKAGPAGELF
>TRBV19|TRBJ2-7|many
ASSHQAGGPPEQY
>TRBV19|TRBJ2-7|few
ASTRQGNSYEQY
>TRBV6-1|TRBJ1-2|few
ASSRTDLGGYT
>TRBV15|TRBJ2-7|NA
ASGRGTSGSYEQY
>TRBV29-1|TRBJ2-1|NA
SVSPGASYNEQF
>TRBV4-1|TRBJ1-5|few
ASSQGELPYQPQH
>TRBV7-3|TRBJ2-1|NA
ASSLRGGDGAGLYNEQF
>TRBV20-1|TRBJ2-3|many
SASRGGAGDTQY
>TRBV20-1|TRBJ1-4|NA
SARNPRQGGEKLF
>TRBV29-1|TRBJ2-7|many
SVGSGRSYEQY
>TRBV20-1|TRBJ1-4|NA
SARDLIATNEKLF
>TRBV15|TRBJ1-1|NA
ATSRPLGTEAF
>TRBV12-3/TRBV12-4|TRBJ2-1|many
ASSRGLAGGPYNEQF
>TRBV7-8|TRBJ2-2|NA
ASSYRDSLLGELF
>TRBV4-1|TRBJ2-4|few
ASSQGHILPVAKNIQY
>TRBV9|TRBJ2-7|few
ASSVVASSYEQY
>TRBV30|TRBJ1-1|many
AWKGPMYTEAF
>TRBV25-1|TRBJ1-1|NA
ASSGRTVNTEAF
>TRBV19|TRBJ2-1|few
ASSIGFRNNEQF
>TRBV9|TRBJ2-1|NA
ASSRTSVGGGEQF
>TRBV20-1|TRBJ1-1|many
SASIQVNTEAF
>TRBV6-2/TRBV6-3|TRBJ2-7|NA
ASRRPQIRSSYEQY
>TRBV19|TRBJ2-3|NA
ASSTTGVYDTQY
>TRBV6-5|TRBJ2-1|many
ASSYRRSYEQF
>TRBV19|TRBJ2-7|many
ASRSLLSSEQY
>TRBV9|TRBJ2-6|few
ASSAVSNVLT
>TRBV9|TRBJ2-2|few
ASSVAGLAGGTGLNTGELF
>TRBV6-5|TRBJ2-2|few
ASSYSTQGSTGELF
>TRBV5-6|TRBJ2-2|NA
ASSWGESGELF
>TRBV15|TRBJ2-2|NA
ATRNGRLADNTGELF
>TRBV4-1|TRBJ2-1|NA
ATSGSASSYNEQF
>TRBV19|TRBJ2-7|NA
ATTPSGAGTYEQY
>TRBV20-1|TRBJ1-1|few
SARDGFLGANTEAF
>TRBV7-3|TRBJ2-3|NA
ASSLGLAGAGVDTQY
>TRBV5-1|TRBJ1-1|NA
ASSFHSNTEAF
>TRBV7-8|TRBJ2-2|NA
ASSSKLAGMNTGELF
>TRBV5-1|TRBJ1-1|many
ASSATVNTEAF
>TRBV28|TRBJ2-1|NA
ASSGSGTGWNEQF
>TRBV2|TRBJ2-2|few
ASTPAPGELF
>TRBV27|TRBJ2-7|many
ASSLSSHVVYEQY
>TRBV13|TRBJ2-2|NA
ASSLSPGVATGELF
>TRBV30|TRBJ2-2|many
AWEYTGELF
>TRBV6-2/TRBV6-3|TRBJ2-4|few
ASSSRNLGGNIQY
>TRBV18|TRBJ2-6|many
ASSPPLDSGANVLT
>TRBV24-1|TRBJ2-2|few
ATSDPGWNTGELF
>TRBV30|TRBJ2-4|NA
AWSVGPGENIQY
>TRBV24-1|TRBJ2-5|few
ATSGGQLLETQY
>TRBV30|TRBJ2-7|many
AWATSGYEQY
>TRBV7-8|TRBJ2-1|few
ASSPSGEGSYNEQF
>TRBV5-1|TRBJ1-5|NA
ASSLGPSPNQPQH
>TRBV20-1|TRBJ2-1|NA
SAQGASRSYEQF
>TRBV29-1|TRBJ2-1|many
SVEEGYGRRENNEQF
>TRBV7-9|TRBJ2-4|many
ASSLADPIDIQY
>TRBV2|TRBJ1-2|many
ATGAGYNYGYT
>TRBV12-3/TRBV12-4|TRBJ2-7|many
ASSPTGVAGGSEQY